The next 14 T cell receptor beta chains were all read from a single sample in a study of CD8 T cells in Susac syndrome. RNA amounts of about 0.5 to 1 ug underwent reverse transcription with random hexamers. TCRdb called the immunoSEQ multiplex PCR reads again in MiXCR, with one record for every CDR3 protein. Among about 83,000 distinct CDR3 sequences listed, 95% to 96% were seen once. What was sequenced was CD8+ T cells from PBMCs. The receptors derive from a human donor with Susac syndrome.

This chain uses TRBV7-2 with TRBJ2-5; D remains ambiguous. The V end was cut by 1 base, the J end by 5 bases, with 8 bases between. The CDR3 is 13 amino acids. The germline CDR1 and CDR2 sequences are SGHTA and FQGNSA. CDR3 protein: CASSLVVWETQYF. Written as DNA, the CDR3 is TGTGCCAGCAGCTTAGTGGTGTGGGAGACCCAGTACTTC.

The V and J genes are TRBV6-2 or TRBV6-3 and TRBJ1-5, with D unresolved. The CDR3 is 12 residues long. The V gene lost 6 bases and the J gene lost 2 bases, with 5 bases spanning the gap. Germline lookup yields CDR1 MNHEY and CDR2 SVGEGT. CDR3 DNA: TGTGCCAGCAGCCCCGGCAATCAGCCCCAGCATTTT. Protein sequence: CASSPGNQPQHF.

In its sample, this clonotype was seen a few times. V usage is TRBV4-3 and J usage is TRBJ1-3; D unresolved. The CDR3 covers 15 residues. The germline V gene has CDR1 LGHNA and CDR2 YSLEER. With 0 bases removed from V and 4 bases from J, the gap between germline ends came to 10 bases. The CDR3 loop is CASSQDTGSGNTIYF. The CDR3 nucleotides read TGCGCCAGCAGCCAAGATACCGGATCCGGAAACACCATATATTTT.

The rearrangement joins TRBV20-1 to TRBJ2-7; perhaps D is TRBD1 or TRBD2 (5 bases each). CDR3 length equals 13 residues. Germline CDR1 DFQATT, CDR2 SNEGSKA (reference sequence). V was clipped by 6 bases and J by 4 bases, with 16 bases between them. The CDR3 loop reads CSAFPGPAYEQYF. The CDR3 bases are TGCAGTGCCTTCCCGGGACCAGCATACGAGCAGTACTTC.

The chain is built from TRBV12-3 or TRBV12-4 and TRBJ2-5; possible D gene TRBD2, 7 bases. Trimming took 4 bases from V and 5 from J, leaving 17 bases between them. The length of the CDR3 is 15 residues. The CDR3 sequence is CASSYSAGAGETQYF. Written as DNA, the CDR3 is TGTGCCAGCAGTTATTCGGCGGGGGCTGGGGAGACCCAGTACTTC.

This clonotype occurred a few times. The chain combines TRBV15 with TRBJ1-5; D unclear. The CDR3 totals 14 residues. Per the germline V gene, CDR1 is LNHNV and CDR2 is YYDKDF (reference sequence). Trimming shortened V by 4 bases and J by 6 bases, and 13 bases separated the two germline ends. CDR3 DNA sequence: TGTGCCACCAGCATTGACCGGGAGAGTCAGCCCCAGCATTTT. This sequence encodes CATSIDRESQPQHF.

The chain has TRBV14 and TRBJ2-1; D is perhaps TRBD1 (7 bases). This CDR3 spans 15 amino acids. Deletions cut 4 bases from V and 3 bases from J, with 13 bases between. CDR1 is SGHDN and CDR2 is FVKESK in the germline V gene. The CDR3 nucleotides are TGTGCCAGCAGCCCCGACAGGGACTTCTACAATGAGCAGTTCTTC. Its protein product is CASSPDRDFYNEQFF.

The rearrangement uses TRBV4-3 and TRBJ2-7; maybe TRBD2 (5 bases). CDR1 is LGHNA, CDR2 YSLEER, per germline. With 0 bases removed from V and 2 bases from J, the gap between germline ends came to 11 bases. The CDR3 contains 15 residues. CDR3 sequence (DNA): TGCGCCAGCAGCCAAGAACTCGGGAATCCCTACGAGCAGTACTTC. Protein: CASSQELGNPYEQYF.

The rearrangement joins TRBV11-2 to TRBJ2-2; D is unresolved. V was cut by 5 bases and J by 7 bases, with 5 bases left in between. The CDR3 runs to 11 residues. The germline CDR1 and CDR2 sequences are SGHAT and FQNNGV. The CDR3 coding sequence is TGTGCCAGCAGCCTGCGCGGGGAGCTGTTTTTT. Protein: CASSLRGELFF. Supplemented by reference TRBV11-2 and TRBJ2-2, the full variable domain reads EAGVAQSPRYKIIEKRQSVAFWCNPISGHATLYWYQQILGQGPKLLIQFQNNGVVDDSQLPKDRFSAERLKGVDSTLKIQPAKLEDSAVYLCASSLRGELFFGEGSRLTVL.

J is TRBJ1-2 and V is TRBV5-1; 7 nucleotides line up with TRBD1. CDR1 and CDR2 from the germline V gene are SGHRS and YFSETQ. This CDR3 is built from 14 residues. V trimming: 0 bases; J trimming: 8 bases; junction bases outside the gene matches: 7. The CDR3 bases are TGCGCCAGCAGCTTGGAGACAGGGAGCTTGGGCTACACCTTC. It encodes CASSLETGSLGYTF.

This chain links TRBV29-1 with TRBJ1-2, with D perhaps matching TRBD1 (6 bases). Looked up from germline, CDR1 is SQVTM and CDR2 is ANQGSEA. Trimming took off 3 bases at V and 8 bases at J, with 16 bases between the two ends. The CDR3 spans 13 residues. This CDR3 reads CSVEGDTRRGYTF. In DNA form, the CDR3 reads TGCAGCGTTGAGGGGGACACCAGGAGGGGCTACACCTTC.

The chain couples TRBV20-1 to TRBJ2-1, with D maybe TRBD2 (5 bases). The CDR3 is 14 residues long. CDR1 and CDR2 (germline): DFQATT, SNEGSKA (reference sequence). The V and J ends lost 6 bases and 0 bases respectively, with 12 bases between them. The CDR3: CSAPSAASYNEQFF. The CDR3 nucleotides are TGCAGTGCCCCATCAGCGGCCTCCTACAATGAGCAGTTCTTC.

V is TRBV6-2 or TRBV6-3 and J is TRBJ2-4, with TRBD2 identical over 13 bases. Germline V gene lookup returns CDR1 MNHEY and CDR2 SVGEGT. The CDR3 length is 13 residues. Unmatched junction bases numbered 8, after V lost 5 bases and J lost 16 bases. CDR3 bases: TGTGCCAGCAGTCAAGGGACTAGCGGGACTTATTACTTC. It encodes CASSQGTSGTYYF.

This chain links TRBV9 with TRBJ2-3; 10 positions agree with TRBD2. Unmatched junction bases numbered 7, after V lost 5 bases and J lost 1 base. Per germline, CDR1 SGDLS and CDR2 YYNGEE. CDR3 length: 16 residues. The CDR3 nucleotides read TGTGCCAGCAGTGACCCCGGGACTAGCGGCACAGATACGCAGTATTTT. Its protein product is CASSDPGTSGTDTQYF.